This TCR beta chain was documented in a study of blood T cell repertoires in COVID-19. For the study at large: Samples came from the United States, Italy and Spain, spanning acute and convalescent COVID-19. PBMCs, B-cell-depleted T cells, or T cells were the source of the cDNA or gDNA that made up the material.

Germline V gives CDR1 SGHTA, CDR2 FQGNSA. This CDR3 is built from 15 residues. With 5 bases clipped from V and 9 bases from J, the junction kept 11 bases outside the gene matches. Per the original data handling: For nucleated cells, counts were estimated from reference gene primer amplification. Sequencing was performed with immunoSEQ multiplex PCR; in TCRdb, only in-frame clones are kept and a portion is missing. Clonal size and the V and J genes are those of that table, whereas D and trimming came from the DNA. The table shows about 260,000 clones, with around four fifths occurring only once. The sequencing sample was made of peripheral blood. The chain recombines TRBV7-2 with TRBJ2-1; TRBD1 aligns across 9 bases. The TCR comes from a man aged 60-69 years with acute or convalescent COVID-19. The CDR3 reads CASSVRDRELSEQFF. The CDR3, as DNA: TGTGCCAGCAGCGTCCGGGACAGGGAATTGAGTGAGCAGTTCTTC.